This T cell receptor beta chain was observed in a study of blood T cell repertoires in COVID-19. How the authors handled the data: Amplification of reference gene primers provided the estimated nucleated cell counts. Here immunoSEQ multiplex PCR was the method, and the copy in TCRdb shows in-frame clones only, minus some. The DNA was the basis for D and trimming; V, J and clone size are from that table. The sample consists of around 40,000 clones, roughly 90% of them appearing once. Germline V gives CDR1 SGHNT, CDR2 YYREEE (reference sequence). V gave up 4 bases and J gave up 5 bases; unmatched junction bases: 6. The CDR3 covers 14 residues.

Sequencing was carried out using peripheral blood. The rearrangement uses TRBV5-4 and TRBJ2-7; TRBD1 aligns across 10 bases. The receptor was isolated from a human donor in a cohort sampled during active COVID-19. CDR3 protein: CASSRDRGGDEQYF. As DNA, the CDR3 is TGTGCCAGCAGCCGGGACAGGGGAGGGGACGAGCAGTACTTC.